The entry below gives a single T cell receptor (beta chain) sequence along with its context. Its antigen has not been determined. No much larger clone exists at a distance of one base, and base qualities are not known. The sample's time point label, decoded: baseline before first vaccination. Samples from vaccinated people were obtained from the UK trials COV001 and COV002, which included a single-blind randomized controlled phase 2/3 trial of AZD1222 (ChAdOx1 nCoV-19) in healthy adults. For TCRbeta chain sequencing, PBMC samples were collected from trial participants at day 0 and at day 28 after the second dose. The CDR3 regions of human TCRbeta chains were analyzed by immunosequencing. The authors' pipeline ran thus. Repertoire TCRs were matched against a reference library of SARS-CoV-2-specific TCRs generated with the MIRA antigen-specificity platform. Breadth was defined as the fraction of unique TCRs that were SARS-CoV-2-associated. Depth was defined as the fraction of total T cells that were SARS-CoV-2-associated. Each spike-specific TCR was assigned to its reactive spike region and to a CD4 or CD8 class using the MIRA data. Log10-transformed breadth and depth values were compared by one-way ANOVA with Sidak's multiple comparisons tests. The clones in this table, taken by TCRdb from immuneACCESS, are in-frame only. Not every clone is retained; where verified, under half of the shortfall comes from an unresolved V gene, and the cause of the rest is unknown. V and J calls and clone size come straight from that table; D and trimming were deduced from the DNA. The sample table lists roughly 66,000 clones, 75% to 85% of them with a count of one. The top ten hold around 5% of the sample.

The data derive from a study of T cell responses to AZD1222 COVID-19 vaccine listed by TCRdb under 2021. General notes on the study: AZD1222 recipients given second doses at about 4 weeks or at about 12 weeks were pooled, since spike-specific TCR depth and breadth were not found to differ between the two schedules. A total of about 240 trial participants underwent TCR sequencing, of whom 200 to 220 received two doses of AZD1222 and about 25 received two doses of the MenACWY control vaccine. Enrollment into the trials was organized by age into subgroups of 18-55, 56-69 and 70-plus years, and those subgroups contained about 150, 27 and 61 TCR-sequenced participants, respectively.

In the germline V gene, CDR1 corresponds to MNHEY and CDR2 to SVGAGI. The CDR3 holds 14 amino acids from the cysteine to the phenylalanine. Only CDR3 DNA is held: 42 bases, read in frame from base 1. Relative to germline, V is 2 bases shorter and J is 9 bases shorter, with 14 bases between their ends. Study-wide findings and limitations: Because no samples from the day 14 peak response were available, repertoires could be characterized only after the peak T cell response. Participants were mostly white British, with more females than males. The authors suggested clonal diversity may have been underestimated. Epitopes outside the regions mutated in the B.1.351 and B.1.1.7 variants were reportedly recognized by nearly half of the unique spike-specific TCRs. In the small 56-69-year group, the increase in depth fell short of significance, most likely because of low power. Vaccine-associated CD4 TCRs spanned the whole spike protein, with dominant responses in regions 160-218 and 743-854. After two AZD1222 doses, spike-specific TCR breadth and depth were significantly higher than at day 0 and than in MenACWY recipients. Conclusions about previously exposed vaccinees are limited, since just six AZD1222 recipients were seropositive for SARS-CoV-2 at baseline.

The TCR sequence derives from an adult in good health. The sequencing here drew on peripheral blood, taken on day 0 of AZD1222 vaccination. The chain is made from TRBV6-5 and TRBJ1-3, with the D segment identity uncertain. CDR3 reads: CASSYTRHSSTIYF. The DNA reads TGTGCCAGCAGTTACACCCGCCACTCCTCCACCATATATTTT.